Described below is a single T cell receptor (beta chain) sequence and its context. The target of this receptor is not known. A read error may produce the germline difference seen at one junction end. The sample comes from a study of cytomegalovirus exposure and HLA in healthy donors (dated by TCRdb to about 2017). Study-wide context: In an earlier analysis of under 600 of the donors, less than 350 Gb of sequence data and just under 120 million unique TCR beta sequences from about 190 million T cells were reported. A separate validation cohort of 100 to 150 different subjects was used in addition to the approximately 610-subject first cohort. Rather than using new phenotypic data, the later analysis identified candidate immune exposures from TCR beta sequences and from how often those sequences occurred across donors. HLA typing included class I and class II loci at four-digit resolution. Five DR-DQ haplotypes were treated as single units for association and clustering because of strong linkage in the cohort. Among 398 genotyped donors of the cohort, an average of around 240,000 unique TCR beta nucleotide sequences were sequenced per donor, around 20% of them non-productive. In a later analysis, previously published TCR beta repertoires from some 640 donors were re-analyzed and high-resolution HLA genotyping was added so that TCR occurrence patterns could be studied. Every repertoire in the discovery cohort had been generated on one and the same sequencing platform. The study aimed to test whether signatures of past pathogen exposure could be identified by cataloging public T cell receptors. The genetic ancestry cluster associated with self-reported Caucasian donors included 81% of the 300 to 400 genotyped donors. To predict cytomegalovirus infection status, the study combined high-throughput TCR immunosequencing, statistical association of individual TCRs with disease status, and machine learning. An early release that covered some 630 HLA-typed donors contained around 300 gigabases of sequencing data and 70 million to 100 million unique TCR sequences. The number of donors typed differed by locus, with roughly 620-640 for A, B, C, DRB1 and DQB1, approximately 500 for DQA1, 600 to 610 for DPA1, and 472 for DPB1. A later genetic analysis used genome-wide SNP genotypes for about 55% of the 666 donors, treating that subset as a discovery cohort. Using immunosequencing, the study profiled T cell repertoires from 666 subjects and related those repertoires to cytomegalovirus serostatus. Donor age, sex, ethnicity and CMV serostatus were compiled together with the repertoire data. In an earlier analysis of roughly 540 of the donors, high-throughput TCR beta sequencing was used to judge whether each TCR beta V gene segment behaved as functional or pseudogenic.

Library method: the immunoSEQ multiplex PCR assay. A mixture of 60 forward primers for TCR Vbeta segments and 13 reverse primers for TCR Jbeta segments was used in the multiplex PCR. Amplification of the CDR3 region of rearranged TCR beta genes was performed with a multiplex PCR assay on genomic DNA. On the Illumina HiSeq System, the amplified TCR beta libraries were sequenced as 87-base-pair reads. Per the authors' processing: Across the 500 to 750 repertoires, a later analysis counted some 81 million unique TCR beta chains, 9.5 million to 12 million of which were shared by at least two donors. Raw reads were error-corrected and collapsed into unique sequences by a nearest-neighbor algorithm in which closely related sequences were merged to remove PCR and sequencing errors. V, D and J gene segments were assigned by aligning CDR3 sequences to IMGT reference sequences. Each retained sequence needed at least a six-nucleotide match to both a V gene segment and a J gene segment. A rearrangement was called productive if the CDR3 had no stop codons and remained in frame with V and J, and every other rearrangement was called non-productive. Following IMGT convention, CDR3 was defined as the stretch from the second conserved V-encoded cysteine to the conserved J-encoded phenylalanine. The earlier analysis of 500 to 750 of the donors excluded any sequence lacking an unambiguous match to a single V gene segment. An earlier analysis of 587 of the donors called V segments functional above 56.7% productive rearrangements and segregating when the between-donor standard deviation exceeded 5%. To diagnose cytomegalovirus status from the catalog of TCR beta chain sequences, a statistical classification framework was built. A later analysis assigned V and J genes by comparing TCR nucleotide sequences with IMGT/GENE-DB human TR gene sequences. Using the TCRdist pipeline, a later analysis assigned CDR3 sequences along with most-parsimonious VDJ recombination scenarios. In a later analysis, every TCR beta chain was defined by the combination of its CDR3 amino acid sequence and its V-gene family, and reads without a unique V-gene family were dropped. To address suspected cross-contamination and a sequencing artifact, a later analysis removed around 590 highly shared, low-generation-probability nucleotide sequences. In a later analysis, a clonal expansion index for each public chain was calculated from normalized within-repertoire ranks of inferred template counts. A later analysis computed generation probabilities with a VDJ recombination model fitted to out-of-frame rearrangements, and checked the results against IGoR. In a later analysis, TCR-TCR, TCR-HLA and TCR-CMV co-occurrence was scored with hypergeometric tests, and a repertoire-size bias correction was applied to TCR pairs. False discovery rates were estimated in a later analysis by permuting HLA or CMV assignments 20 times. A later analysis grouped co-occurring TCRs with DBSCAN, adding TCRdist sequence similarity when clustering within HLA-allele-positive subsets. Co-occurrence clustering excluded repertoires with fewer than 30,000 or more than 120,000 public chains, plus five with anomalous nucleotide sharing. Entries here come from immuneACCESS through TCRdb and include only in-frame sequences with V and J called. Some clones fail to appear in such tables; in the studies checked, an unresolved V gene covers under half of the shortfall, and the cause of the remainder is unknown. That table supplies the V and J calls and clone size; D and trimming were determined from the DNA. The sample table contains under 200,000 clones; only one count was recorded for 70% to 80% of them. Jointly, the top ten make up roughly 2.3% of the sample.

Broader findings and caveats from the paper: In a later genetic analysis, fewer N-insertions in productive TCRs were reported among donors in an Asian-associated ancestry cluster than the approximately 670-donor mean. Because HLA typing was missing for some donors at each locus, association tests included only the typed subset. The authors suggested that the approach could potentially be generalized to other disease states and immunological phenotypes. In an earlier analysis of roughly 500 of the donors, most TCR beta V segments appeared in productive rearrangements about 87% or about 30% of the time, broadly matching IMGT annotations. Compared with equally common non-associated chains, HLA-associated TCR beta chains in a later analysis were more clonally expanded and had lower generation probabilities. Cytomegalovirus status was reported to be diagnosed by the classifier with high specificity and sensitivity in both the original and validation cohorts. Specific HLA alleles were associated with 15,000 to 20,000 TCR beta sequences at a false discovery rate of 0.05 in a later analysis. In a later analysis, most CMV-associated TCR beta chains were found to appear HLA-restricted, with HLA associations seemingly driven largely by CMV exposure. According to a later analysis, TCR association rates differed among HLA loci, with DRB1 alleles showing the most associated TCRs and HLA-C alleles showing the fewest. Three of the identified cytomegalovirus-associated TCR beta chains were confirmed in vitro to be specific for cytomegalovirus antigens. The presence/absence analyses assumed that sequencing depth was roughly uniform across donors, and that assumption may not be true. Immune exposure information for the cohort was limited to CMV serostatus. This cohort had only TCR beta chains sequenced, and the lack of alpha or paired-chain data limited which features could be detected. Approximately 16 rarely observed V segments, including chromosome 9 orphons, were excluded from the earlier analysis of a few hundred of the donors because counts were too low. When HLA alleles, especially DR and DQ, strongly co-occurred, attributing TCR associations to individual alleles was difficult. A later analysis reported that several top co-occurrence clusters appeared linked to parvovirus B19, influenza, CMV and Epstein-Barr virus. A further reported finding was that TCR beta sequences accurately predicted the HLA-A and HLA-B alleles for most subjects in the first cohort. V-gene and J-gene trimming of TCR beta chains was associated with a missense DCLRE1C variant in a later genetic analysis, and the association was replicated in an independent cohort. Linkage disequilibrium might explain the correlated functional status among segregating V segments, but an unknown experimental factor could not be excluded. A cluster of highly shared sequence variants was judged likely to represent a technical artifact of the sequencing pipeline. Across donors, most TCR sequences were observed very rarely, whereas some public TCRs were present in many individuals. The study gave a list of about 170 TCR beta chains associated with cytomegalovirus.

In total, roughly 670 healthy bone marrow donors made up the cohort. All cohort members were sampled while nominally healthy, although unrecorded immune exposures were likely present. The donor tested CMV seronegative, placing the donor among the 352 seronegative members of the cohort. A peripheral blood sample was provided by each donor, and peripheral blood mononuclear cells were used for TCR beta sequencing. The Qiagen DNeasy Blood Extraction Kit was used to extract genomic DNA from the blood cell samples. The source of this sequence is a man in his fifties or sixties in good health and CMV-seronegative. The sequenced sample consisted of PBMCs.

The DNA sequence reads TGTGCCGGCAGCGCGGGGACAGGGGGTTACAACGAGCAGTACTTC. This encodes CAGSAGTGGYNEQYF. Recombination linked TRBV9 to TRBJ2-7; 11 central nucleotides agree with TRBD1. As encoded in the germline V gene, CDR1 is SGDLS while CDR2 is YYNGEE. The cysteine opens and the phenylalanine closes a CDR3 of 15 amino acids. This entry keeps only the CDR3 DNA: 45 bases, framed from base 1.